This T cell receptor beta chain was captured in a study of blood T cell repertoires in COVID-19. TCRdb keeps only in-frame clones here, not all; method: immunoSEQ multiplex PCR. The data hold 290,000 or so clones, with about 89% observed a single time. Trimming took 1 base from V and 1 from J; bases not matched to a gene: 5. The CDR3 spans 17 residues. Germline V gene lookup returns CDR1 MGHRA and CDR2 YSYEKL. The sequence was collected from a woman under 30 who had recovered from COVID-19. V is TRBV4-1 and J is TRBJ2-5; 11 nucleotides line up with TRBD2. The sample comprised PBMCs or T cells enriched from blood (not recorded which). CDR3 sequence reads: CASSQVGTSGGQETQYF. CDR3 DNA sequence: TGCGCCAGCAGCCAAGTAGGAACTAGCGGGGGCCAAGAGACCCAGTACTTC.